This TCR beta chain was identified during a study of shared clonotypes between healthy human individuals. The CDR3 runs 16 residues. Germline V lookup: CDR1 MDHEN, CDR2 SYDVKM. V lost 5 bases and J 0 bases, leaving 13 bases between the germline ends. Assay: immunoSEQ multiplex PCR; the TCRdb copy retains only in-frame clones and omits some. The profile covers about a million clones, with around 74% appearing a single time and roughly 1.4% taken by the ten largest. The chain joins TRBV28 to TRBJ2-2; D call uncertain. The source is a man aged 18 to 29 in good health. Input material: memory CD4+ T cells sorted from blood. As to subset: CD45RA-negative fraction. CDR3 residues: CASSPSTLTNTGELFF. CDR3 sequence (DNA): TGTGCCAGCAGTCCCTCGACCCTTACGAACACCGGGGAGCTGTTTTTT. The full variable domain, rest sourced from reference TRBV28 and TRBJ2-2, is DVKVTQSSRYLVKRTGEKVFLECVQDMDHENMFWYRQDPGLGLRLIYFSYDVKMKEKGDIPEGYSVSREKKERFSLILESASTNQTSMYLCASSPSTLTNTGELFFGEGSRLTVL.